This paragraph covers one T cell receptor (beta chain) sequence. This clone's antigen is unknown. Within one base of it there is no much larger clone, and no base qualities were kept. The data originate from a study of blood T cell repertoires in COVID-19 (TCRdb year 2020). Context from the whole study: The collaborator samples originated in the United States, Italy and Spain and spanned the acute and convalescent phases of COVID-19. Where HLA class I and class II types were available, the types were taken from metadata supplied by the sample provider, not from assay-based typing. Samples came from the ongoing ImmuneRACE study (first 160 participants) plus 1,254 subjects from 6 global collaborators. Subjects who had been exposed to COVID-19, were actively infected with it, or had recovered from it provided the deeply sampled blood TCRbeta repertoires that made up the dataset. The material from the prospective study consisted of cDNA or gDNA derived from T cells, B-cell-depleted T cells, or PBMCs. A freely available public database, intended as a resource for researchers studying the immune response to SARS-CoV-2, is where the repertoires were released. Sample metadata almost always included a de-identified subject ID, COVID-19 status, age in years and sex. The paper as a whole reports these results and caveats: The quantity of clinical and demographic metadata differed by source and by participant and was supplied without curation.

TCRbeta CDR3 regions were amplified from genomic DNA using the immunoSEQ Assay, a bias-controlled multiplex PCR. As for the original processing: The number of nucleated cells in each sample was estimated by amplification of reference gene primers within the assay. Sequence reads were collapsed and filtered to measure the absolute abundance of every unique TCRbeta CDR3 rearrangement. For each sample, productive Simpson clonality was calculated as the square root of Simpson's diversity index over productive rearrangements. In its TCRdb copy, this immuneACCESS table keeps in-frame sequences only and misses some clones. Where compared with another copy, unresolved V genes explain less than half of these, and the others have no known cause. For V, J and clone size, that table is used; D and trimming come from the DNA. The sample has 200,000 to 300,000 clones on record, about 83% of them singletons. The ten largest account for around 5.5% of the sample.

V trim: 4 bases; J trim: 11 bases; unmatched bases: 14. From the cysteine up to the phenylalanine, the CDR3 has a length of 15 residues. Only the CDR3 DNA stays, 45 bases, in frame from base 1. CDR1 is given as SGHAT and CDR2 as FQNNGV, both from the germline V gene. Each collaborating institution followed its own protocols to collect whole blood in K2EDTA tubes. For TCRbeta analysis, collaborator samples were shipped as frozen whole blood, as isolated PBMCs, or as DNA extracted from either sample type. The specimen sequenced was peripheral blood. The V and J genes are TRBV11-2 and TRBJ2-1, with 7 bases matching TRBD2. The receptor's source is a human donor in a cohort sampled during active COVID-19. The CDR3 in this case is CASSSGGGGRGQQFF. The nucleotides read TGTGCCAGCAGCTCTGGCGGCGGGGGAAGGGGCCAGCAGTTCTTC. The full variable domain, completed from the reference TRBV11-2 and TRBJ2-1 proteins outside the CDR3, reads EAGVAQSPRYKIIEKRQSVAFWCNPISGHATLYWYQQILGQGPKLLIQFQNNGVVDDSQLPKDRFSAERLKGVDSTLKIQPAKLEDSAVYLCASSSGGGGRGQQFFGPGTRLTVL.